The T cell receptor beta chain described here comes from a study of blood T cell repertoires in COVID-19. Whole-study context: PBMCs, B-cell-depleted T cells, or T cells provided the cDNA or gDNA that made up the material.

The CDR3 is 14 residues long. V shed 6 bases and J 4 bases; nucleotides not matched to a gene: 5. Germline CDR1 and CDR2: MNHEY and SVGAGI. Assay used: immunoSEQ multiplex PCR; TCRdb lists only in-frame clones, some missing. The data hold some 49,000 clones, with approximately 82% observed a single time. The source is a human donor in a cohort sampled during active COVID-19. The chain employs TRBV6-5 and TRBJ1-4; 7 bases align to TRBD1. The sequenced sample consisted of peripheral blood. The CDR3 region is CASREGQINEKLFF. In DNA form, the CDR3 reads TGTGCCAGCAGGGAGGGACAGATTAATGAAAAACTGTTTTTT.